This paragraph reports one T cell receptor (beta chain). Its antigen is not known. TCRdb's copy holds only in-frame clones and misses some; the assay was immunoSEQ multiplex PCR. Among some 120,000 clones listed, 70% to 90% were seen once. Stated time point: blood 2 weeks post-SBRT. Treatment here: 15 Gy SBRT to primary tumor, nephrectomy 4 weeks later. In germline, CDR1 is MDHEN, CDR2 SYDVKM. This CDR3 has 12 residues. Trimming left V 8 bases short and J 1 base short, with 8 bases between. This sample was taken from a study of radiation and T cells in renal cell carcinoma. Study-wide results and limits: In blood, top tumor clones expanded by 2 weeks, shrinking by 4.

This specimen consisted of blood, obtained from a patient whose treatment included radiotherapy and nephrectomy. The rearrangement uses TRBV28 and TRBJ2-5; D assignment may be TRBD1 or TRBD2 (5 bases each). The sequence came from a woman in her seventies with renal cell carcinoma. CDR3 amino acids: CASFGAQETQYF. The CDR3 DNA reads TGTGCCAGCTTCGGGGCCCAAGAGACCCAGTACTTC.